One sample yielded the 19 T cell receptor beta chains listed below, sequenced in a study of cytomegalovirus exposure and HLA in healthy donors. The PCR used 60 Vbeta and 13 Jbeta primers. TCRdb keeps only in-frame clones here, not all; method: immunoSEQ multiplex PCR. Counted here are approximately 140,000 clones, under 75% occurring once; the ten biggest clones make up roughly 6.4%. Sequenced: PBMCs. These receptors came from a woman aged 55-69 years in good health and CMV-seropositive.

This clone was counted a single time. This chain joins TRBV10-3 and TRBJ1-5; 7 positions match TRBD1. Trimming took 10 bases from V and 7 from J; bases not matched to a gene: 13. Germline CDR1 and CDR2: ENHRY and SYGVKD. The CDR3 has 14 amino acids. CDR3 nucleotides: TGTGCCACTCAGGGTGGGACAGATAAACAGCCCCAGCATTTT. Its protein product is CATQGGTDKQPQHF.

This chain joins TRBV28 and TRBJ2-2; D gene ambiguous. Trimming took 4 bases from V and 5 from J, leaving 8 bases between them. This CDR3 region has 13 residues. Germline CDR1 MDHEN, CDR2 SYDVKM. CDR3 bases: TGTGCCAGCAGTTCCTACCGAACCGGGGAGCTGTTTTTT. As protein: CASSSYRTGELFF. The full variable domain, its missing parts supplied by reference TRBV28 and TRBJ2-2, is DVKVTQSSRYLVKRTGEKVFLECVQDMDHENMFWYRQDPGLGLRLIYFSYDVKMKEKGDIPEGYSVSREKKERFSLILESASTNQTSMYLCASSSYRTGELFFGEGSRLTVL.

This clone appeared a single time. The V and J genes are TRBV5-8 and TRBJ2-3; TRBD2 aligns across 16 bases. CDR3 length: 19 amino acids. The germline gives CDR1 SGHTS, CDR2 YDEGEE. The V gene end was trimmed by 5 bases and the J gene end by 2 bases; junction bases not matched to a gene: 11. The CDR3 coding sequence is TGTGCCAGCAGTCCGGGACTAGCGGGAGGGTTCGCATCCACAGATACGCAGTATTTT. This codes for CASSPGLAGGFASTDTQYF. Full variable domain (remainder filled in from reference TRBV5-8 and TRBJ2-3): EAGVTQSPTHLIKTRGQQATLRCSPISGHTSVYWYQQALGLGLQFLLWYDEGEERNRGNFPPRFSGRQFPNYSSELNVNALELEDSALYLCASSPGLAGGFASTDTQYFGPGTRLTVL.

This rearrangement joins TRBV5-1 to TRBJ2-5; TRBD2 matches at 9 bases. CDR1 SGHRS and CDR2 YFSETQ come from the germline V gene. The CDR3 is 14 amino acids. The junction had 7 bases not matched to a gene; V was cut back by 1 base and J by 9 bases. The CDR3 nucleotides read TGCGCCAGCAGCTTGAGCGGGGGGCGGGAGGCCCAGTACTTC. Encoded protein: CASSLSGGREAQYF.

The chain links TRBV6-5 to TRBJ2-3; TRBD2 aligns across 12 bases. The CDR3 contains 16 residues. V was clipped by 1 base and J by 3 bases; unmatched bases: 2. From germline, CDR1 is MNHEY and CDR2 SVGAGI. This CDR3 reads CASSYFGLAGTDTQYF. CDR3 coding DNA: TGTGCCAGCAGTTACTTTGGACTAGCGGGAACAGATACGCAGTATTTT.

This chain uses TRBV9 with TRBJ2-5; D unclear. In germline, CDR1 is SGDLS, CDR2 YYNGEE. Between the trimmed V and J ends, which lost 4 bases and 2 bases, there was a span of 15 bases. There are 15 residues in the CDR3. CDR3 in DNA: TGTGCCAGCAGCATCACTCCCGGTTATCAAGAGACCCAGTACTTC. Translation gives CASSITPGYQETQYF.

The DNA of the CDR3 is TGTGCCAGCAGTTACCTACGGAACACTGAAGCTTTCTTT. As protein: CASSYLRNTEAFF. The V and J genes are TRBV6-5 and TRBJ1-1; D not resolved. Trimming left V 2 bases short and J 1 base short, with 5 bases between. The length of the CDR3 is 13 residues. Germline V lookup: CDR1 MNHEY, CDR2 SVGAGI.

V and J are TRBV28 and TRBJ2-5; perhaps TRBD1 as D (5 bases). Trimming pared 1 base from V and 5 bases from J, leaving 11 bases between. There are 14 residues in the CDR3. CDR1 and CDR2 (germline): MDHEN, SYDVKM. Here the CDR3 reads CASSLFRALETQYF. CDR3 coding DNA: TGTGCCAGCAGTTTATTCAGGGCTTTGGAGACCCAGTACTTC. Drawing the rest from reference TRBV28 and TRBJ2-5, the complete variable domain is DVKVTQSSRYLVKRTGEKVFLECVQDMDHENMFWYRQDPGLGLRLIYFSYDVKMKEKGDIPEGYSVSREKKERFSLILESASTNQTSMYLCASSLFRALETQYFGPGTRLLVL.

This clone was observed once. CDR3 loop: CASSLGTRGNTGELFF. CDR3 coding DNA: TGCGCCAGCAGCTTGGGGACCAGGGGGAACACCGGGGAGCTGTTTTTT. V gene TRBV5-1 combines with J gene TRBJ2-2, with D possibly TRBD1 on 6 matching bases. Germline lookup yields CDR1 SGHRS and CDR2 YFSETQ. The CDR3 contains 16 residues. Trimming cost V 0 bases and J 1 base, with 10 bases left between them.

The CDR3 DNA reads as TGTGCCAGCAGCTTAATGGCGGGAGTTAACGAGCAGTACTTC. Encoded protein: CASSLMAGVNEQYF. V is TRBV7-9 and J is TRBJ2-7, with 7 bases that match TRBD2. The ends lost 2 bases at V and 5 bases at J; junction bases unmatched: 6. Germline CDR1 and CDR2: SEHNR and FQNEAQ (reference sequence). The CDR3 runs to 14 residues.

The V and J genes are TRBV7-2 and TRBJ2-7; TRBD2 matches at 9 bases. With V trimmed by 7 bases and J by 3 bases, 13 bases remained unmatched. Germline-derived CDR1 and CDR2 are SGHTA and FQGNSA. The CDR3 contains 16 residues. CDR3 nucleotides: TGTGCCAGCACATCTCGAAGCGGGAGGCCCGGCTACGAGCAGTACTTC. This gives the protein CASTSRSGRPGYEQYF.

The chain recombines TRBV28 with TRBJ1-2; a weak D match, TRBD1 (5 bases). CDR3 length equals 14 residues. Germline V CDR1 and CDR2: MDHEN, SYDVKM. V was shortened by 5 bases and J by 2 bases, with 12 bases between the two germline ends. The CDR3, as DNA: TGTGCCAGCAGTGCCTGGGGGGGAAACTATGGCTACACCTTC. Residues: CASSAWGGNYGYTF.

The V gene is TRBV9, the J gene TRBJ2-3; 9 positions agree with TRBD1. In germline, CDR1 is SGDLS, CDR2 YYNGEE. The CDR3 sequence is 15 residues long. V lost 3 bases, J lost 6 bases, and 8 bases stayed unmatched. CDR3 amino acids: CASSATGGAGDTQYF. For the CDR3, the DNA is TGTGCCAGCAGCGCTACAGGGGGCGCCGGGGATACGCAGTATTTT.

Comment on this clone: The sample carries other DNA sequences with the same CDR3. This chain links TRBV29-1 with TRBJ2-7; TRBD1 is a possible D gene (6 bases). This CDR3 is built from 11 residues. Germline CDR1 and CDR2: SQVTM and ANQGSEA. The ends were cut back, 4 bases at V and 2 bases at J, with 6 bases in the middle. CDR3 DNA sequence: TGCAGCGTTGGGACAGCCTACGAGCAGTACTTC. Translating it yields CSVGTAYEQYF.

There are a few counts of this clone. Here the CDR3 DNA reads TGTGCCATCAGGGGAGACACAGACGGTCAGCCCCAGCATTTT. This translates into CAIRGDTDGQPQHF. V gene TRBV10-3 combines with J gene TRBJ1-5, with no clear D. The V and J ends lost 6 bases and 6 bases respectively, with 15 bases between them. There are 14 residues in the CDR3. CDR1 ENHRY and CDR2 SYGVKD come from the germline V gene.

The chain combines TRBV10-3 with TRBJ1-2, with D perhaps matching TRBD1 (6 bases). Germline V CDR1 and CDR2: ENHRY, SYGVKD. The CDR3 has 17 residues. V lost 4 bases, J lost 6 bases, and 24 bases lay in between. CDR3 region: CAISGRGETGNANGYTF. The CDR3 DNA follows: TGTGCCATCAGTGGCAGGGGCGAGACCGGTAATGCTAATGGCTACACCTTC.

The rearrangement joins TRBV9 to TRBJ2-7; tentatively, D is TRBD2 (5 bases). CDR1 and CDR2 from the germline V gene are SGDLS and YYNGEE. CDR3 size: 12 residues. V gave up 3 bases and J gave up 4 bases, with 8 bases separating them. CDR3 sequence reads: CASSATGYEQYF. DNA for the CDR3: TGTGCCAGCAGCGCGACGGGGTACGAGCAGTACTTC.

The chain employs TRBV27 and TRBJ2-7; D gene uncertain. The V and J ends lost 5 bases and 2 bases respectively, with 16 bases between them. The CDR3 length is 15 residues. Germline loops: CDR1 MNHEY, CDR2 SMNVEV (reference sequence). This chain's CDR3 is CASSQDGINPYEQYF. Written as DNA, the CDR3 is TGTGCCAGCAGTCAGGATGGAATTAATCCCTACGAGCAGTACTTC.

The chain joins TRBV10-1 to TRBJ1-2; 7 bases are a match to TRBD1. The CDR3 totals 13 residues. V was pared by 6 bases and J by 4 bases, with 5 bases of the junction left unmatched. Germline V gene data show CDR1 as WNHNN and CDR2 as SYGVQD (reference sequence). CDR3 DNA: TGCGCCAGCAGCGAGACAGGGACCTATGGCTACACCTTC. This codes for CASSETGTYGYTF.